This entry features one TCR beta chain sequence. Its antigen remains unidentified. CDR3 length: 15 amino acids. Trimming shortened V by 5 bases and J by 5 bases, and 16 bases separated the two germline ends. Germline-derived CDR1 and CDR2 are LNHNV and YYDKDF (reference sequence). The data are from a study of shared clonotypes between healthy human individuals. Study context: The composition of the donors was two women and a few men aged 18 to 49.

Sequencing was performed with immunoSEQ multiplex PCR; in TCRdb, only in-frame clones are kept and a portion is missing. Of around 500,000 clones listed, over 65% are singletons. Whole-study findings and limits: Represented genetic and exposure-history diversity was restricted by having few donors.

The sequenced material came from PBMCs. This sequence was found in a woman between 35 and 50 years old in good health. Some clones in this sample may be carry-over from other donors' samples. The chain has TRBV15 and TRBJ2-1; weak D call: TRBD2 (6 bases). The CDR3 DNA sequence: TGTGCCACCAGCGGGGGACCGGGACTCCACAATGAGCAGTTCTTC. This sequence encodes CATSGGPGLHNEQFF.